Each of the 21 T cell receptor beta chains below was sequenced from the same sample in a study of beta chain features in type 1 diabetes. Antigens for these TCRs are unknown. Regarding the study as a whole: Moderate but significant shortening of TCRB CDR3s was recorded in all four CD4+ subsets from Type 1 diabetes patients.

Expressed TCRB transcripts were sequenced, since all the RNA that had been isolated was reverse transcribed. The data were produced by immunoSEQ multiplex PCR, yet TCRdb's version contains in-frame clones alone and is incomplete. Of 65,000 to 85,000 clones in the sample, 49% were seen once. The sample taken for sequencing was central memory CD4+ T cells from blood. These receptors were collected from a man aged 25 to 40 with type 1 diabetes.

The chain has TRBV6-5 and TRBJ1-1, with a tentative D call TRBD1 (6 bases). Germline CDR1 and CDR2: MNHEY and SVGAGI. The CDR3 is made up of 13 amino acids. Deletions cut 0 bases from V and 11 bases from J, with 13 bases between. The CDR3 sequence: CASSYSGAVRAFF. CDR3 DNA: TGTGCCAGCAGTTACTCGGGGGCCGTGCGGGCTTTCTTT.

The chain employs TRBV7-9 and TRBJ1-2, with D tentatively TRBD1 (6 bases). This CDR3 region has 14 residues. Between the trimmed V and J ends, which lost 3 bases and 2 bases, there was a span of 10 bases. The germline CDR1 and CDR2 sequences are SEHNR and FQNEAQ (reference sequence). The CDR3 sequence is CASSFTGLNYGYTF. As DNA, the CDR3 is TGTGCCAGCAGCTTCACAGGGTTGAACTATGGCTACACCTTC.

This chain links TRBV5-1 with TRBJ1-4; 8 bases align to TRBD1. This CDR3 has 14 amino acids. J lost 5 bases, V lost 3 bases, and 3 bases had no gene match. CDR1 and CDR2 (germline): SGHRS, YFSETQ. The CDR3 sequence: CASSSGGGNEKLFF. In nucleotides, the CDR3 is TGCGCCAGCAGCTCAGGGGGCGGGAATGAAAAACTGTTTTTT.

This clone was counted a few times. V is TRBV10-3 and J is TRBJ1-5; 9 bases are a match to TRBD1. CDR1 is ENHRY, CDR2 SYGVKD, per germline. The CDR3 is 18 amino acids. The junction had 12 bases not matched to a gene; V was cut back by 4 bases and J by 2 bases. CDR3 nucleotides: TGTGCCATCAGTGGAGGGACAGGGATAGGGGTAGGCAATCAGCCCCAGCATTTT. This gives the protein CAISGGTGIGVGNQPQHF.

The chain joins TRBV7-9 to TRBJ1-4; TRBD1 matches at 7 bases. The V gene's germline CDR1 is SEHNR and CDR2 FQNEAQ (reference sequence). J gave up 8 bases and V 5 bases, and 14 bases lay outside the gene matches. The CDR3 is 16 residues long. The CDR3: CASSPPSTGTREKLFF. The CDR3 DNA follows: TGTGCCAGCAGCCCACCGTCGACAGGGACGCGAGAAAAACTGTTTTTT.

V and J are TRBV28 and TRBJ2-7; 10 bases map to TRBD1. Trimming took 5 bases from V and 4 from J; bases not matched to a gene: 8. The CDR3 consists of 15 residues. CDR1 and CDR2 (germline): MDHEN, SYDVKM. The CDR3 spells CASSLSGTGAYEQYF. CDR3 coding DNA: TGTGCCAGCAGTCTAAGTGGGACAGGGGCTTACGAGCAGTACTTC.

This chain's CDR3 is CASSDQELLGTEAFF. CDR3 nucleotides: TGTGCCAGCAGTGACCAGGAACTGCTTGGCACTGAAGCTTTCTTT. This rearrangement joins TRBV6-1 to TRBJ1-1; unclear D gene. Deletions cut 3 bases from V and 4 bases from J, with 15 bases between. The CDR3 sequence is 15 residues long. CDR1 is MNHNS, CDR2 SASEGT, per germline.

The CDR3 protein is CATLKEGNQPQHF. CDR3 in DNA: TGTGCCACCCTAAAGGAGGGCAATCAGCCCCAGCATTTT. The V and J genes are TRBV10-3 and TRBJ1-5; D gene uncertain. Germline loops: CDR1 ENHRY, CDR2 SYGVKD. The CDR3 covers 13 residues. Trimming took 10 bases from V and 2 from J, leaving 12 bases between them.

This clone was seen a few times. The gene calls are TRBV5-4 and TRBJ1-1, with TRBD1 matching 7 bases. The CDR3 has 15 residues. The V segment lost 4 bases and the J segment 4 bases; nucleotides outside the gene matches: 10. Germline loops: CDR1 SGHNT, CDR2 YYREEE (reference sequence). The CDR3 spells CASSHGGGASTEAFF. The CDR3 coding sequence is TGTGCCAGCAGCCACGGAGGGGGCGCGTCCACTGAAGCTTTCTTT.

V is TRBV7-2 and J is TRBJ2-2; a possible D gene is TRBD1 (5 bases). The CDR3 runs to 17 residues. The germline CDR1 and CDR2 sequences are SGHTA and FQGNSA. Trimming pared 6 bases from V and 6 bases from J, leaving 23 bases between. For the CDR3, the DNA is TGTGCCAGCAGTCATAACTTCAGGGTCGGAAGATCCGGGGAGCTGTTTTTT. The encoded protein is CASSHNFRVGRSGELFF.

The genes are TRBV5-1 and TRBJ2-7, with TRBD1 matching over 8 bases. The CDR3 contains 13 residues. V dropped 2 bases and J dropped 4; count of bases not matched to a gene: 2. CDR1 is SGHRS, CDR2 YFSETQ, per germline. CDR3 bases: TGCGCCAGCAGCTTCCAGGGGGCTTACGAGCAGTACTTC. Translating it yields CASSFQGAYEQYF.

The chain is built from TRBV6-5 and TRBJ1-3; D is unresolved. V was pared by 3 bases and J by 2 bases, with 8 bases between. This CDR3 is built from 14 residues. Germline assignment: CDR1 MNHEY and CDR2 SVGAGI. In nucleotides, the CDR3 is TGTGCCAGCAGTTATCGAGAGGCTGGAAACACCATATATTTT. It is translated as CASSYREAGNTIYF.

The table lists this clone with a few counts. V is TRBV28 and J is TRBJ2-3; D call uncertain. Trimming stripped 7 bases from V and 5 bases from J, with 7 bases between. This CDR3 spans 11 amino acids. Germline CDR1 is MDHEN and CDR2 is SYDVKM. CDR3 nucleotides: TGTGCCAGCACCCGAGGAGATACGCAGTATTTT. Translated, it gives CASTRGDTQYF.

The chain combines TRBV30 with TRBJ1-1, with D tentatively TRBD1 (5 bases). V was trimmed by 2 bases and J by 1 base, leaving 8 bases between them. The CDR3 extends over 13 amino acids. From germline, CDR1 is GTSNPN and CDR2 SVGIG (reference sequence). The CDR3 nucleotides are TGTGCCTGGAGTACGGGGGGGAACACTGAAGCTTTCTTT. It yields the protein CAWSTGGNTEAFF.

This clone was seen once. V is TRBV2 and J is TRBJ1-3; D not resolved. V was pared by 3 bases and J by 0 bases, with 6 bases between. The CDR3 sequence is 14 residues long. From germline, CDR1 is SNHLY and CDR2 FYNNEI. The DNA of the CDR3 is TGTGCCAGCAGTGAGCGTGTCTCTGGAAACACCATATATTTT. Translating gives CASSERVSGNTIYF.

A remark on this clone: The same CDR3 arises from other DNA sequences in this sample as well. The chain uses TRBV7-2 and TRBJ1-6; 10 nucleotides align to TRBD1. The germline V gene encodes CDR1 SGHTA and CDR2 FQGNSA. This CDR3 is built from 19 residues. The trim removed 2 bases at V and 1 base at J, leaving 8 bases unmatched. The CDR3 DNA reads TGTGCCAGCAGCTTATTGGGGACAGGGGTATGGTCCTATAATTCACCCCTCCACTTT. Translated, it gives CASSLLGTGVWSYNSPLHF.

The chain recombines TRBV5-1 with TRBJ2-7, with TRBD1 matching over 7 bases. This CDR3 is 15 amino acids long. V lost 0 bases to trimming and J lost 0 bases; unmatched junction nucleotides: 3. The germline gives CDR1 SGHRS, CDR2 YFSETQ. This CDR3 is CASSLDRGSSYEQYF. CDR3 coding DNA: TGCGCCAGCAGCTTGGACAGGGGAAGCTCCTACGAGCAGTACTTC.

This clone was counted only a few times. The chain joins TRBV4-1 to TRBJ2-1; 8 bases are a match to TRBD2. Losses at the gene ends were 0 bases for V and 2 bases for J; bases not matched to a gene: 6. The germline V gene has CDR1 MGHRA and CDR2 YSYEKL. This CDR3 comprises 17 residues. The CDR3 DNA reads as TGCGCCAGCAGCCAAGAAGCGATGCGGGGGGCCTACAATGAGCAGTTCTTC. Residues: CASSQEAMRGAYNEQFF.

This clone appeared a few times. The J gene is TRBJ2-6, the V gene TRBV11-2; 9 bases map to TRBD1. Per germline, CDR1 SGHAT and CDR2 FQNNGV. This CDR3 contains 17 residues. The V gene end was trimmed by 4 bases and the J gene end by 2 bases; junction bases not matched to a gene: 6. The CDR3 DNA is TGTGCCAGCAGCTGGGGACAGGGCTGGGCTGGGGCCAACGTCCTGACTTTC. Translated: CASSWGQGWAGANVLTF.

V and J are TRBV6-5 and TRBJ2-6, with a weak D call TRBD1 (5 bases). The CDR3 loop spans 15 amino acids. Trimming pared 10 bases from V and 1 base from J, leaving 14 bases between. Germline lookup yields CDR1 MNHEY and CDR2 SVGAGI. CDR3 nucleotide sequence: TGTGCCACGCGACCCCCAGGGTCTGGGGCCAACGTCCTGACTTTC. This sequence encodes CATRPPGSGANVLTF.

The table lists this clone with a few counts. The V gene is TRBV10-2, the J gene TRBJ2-2; weak D call: TRBD2 (5 bases). Germline assignment: CDR1 WSHSY and CDR2 SAAADI. The V gene lost 3 bases and the J gene lost 0 bases, with 11 bases spanning the gap. CDR3 size: 16 residues. The CDR3 loop reads CASSDRRGTNTGELFF. The CDR3 DNA is TGCGCCAGCAGTGACCGGAGAGGGACGAACACCGGGGAGCTGTTTTTT.